The 9 T cell receptor beta chains below come from one sample, sequenced in a study of CD8 T cells in ankylosing spondylitis. These receptors have no identified antigens. TCRdb recomputed calls from the 5' RACE reads with MiXCR, one row per CDR3 protein. In the table there are roughly 440,000 distinct CDR3 sequences, approximately 17% of which are singletons. Points from the study as a whole: Blood from ankylosing spondylitis patients appeared to carry a characteristic roughly 8-variant TCR beta motif.

The sequencing sample was made of blood, either unsorted or a sorted T cell fraction (not recorded which). The receptors originated from a male donor with ankylosing spondylitis.

The V gene is TRBV28, the J gene TRBJ1-2, with TRBD1 matching 8 bases. The CDR3 spans 13 residues. Germline trimming cut 6 bases from V and 6 bases from J; bases unmatched to any gene: 6. The germline V gene has CDR1 MDHEN and CDR2 SYDVKM. DNA for the CDR3: TGTGCCAGCAGCCTGGACAGGGTAGATGGCTACACCTTC. Residues: CASSLDRVDGYTF.

This clonotype was seen repeatedly, ten times or more. The chain is built from TRBV19 and TRBJ1-1, with TRBD1 as a possible D gene (6 bases). The CDR3 runs to 12 residues. V was pared by 3 bases and J by 4 bases, with 6 bases between. CDR1 and CDR2 from the germline V gene are LNHDA and SQIVND (reference sequence). CDR3 sequence reads: CASSMGATEAFF. In DNA, the CDR3 is TGTGCCAGTAGTATGGGGGCCACTGAAGCTTTCTTT.

The V call is TRBV7-9, the J call TRBJ2-5; maybe TRBD2 (7 bases). Trimming left V 4 bases short and J 4 bases short, with 19 bases between. Per germline, CDR1 SEHNR and CDR2 FQNEAQ (reference sequence). The CDR3 is 16 amino acids. CDR3 sequence reads: CASSSNLGGLGETQYF. The CDR3 DNA reads TGTGCCAGCAGCTCCAACTTGGGGGGGCTGGGAGAGACCCAGTACTTC.

This clonotype was detected many times. The chain is built from TRBV12-3 or TRBV12-4 and TRBJ2-2; D might be TRBD1 or TRBD2, each matching 5 bases. Between the trimmed V and J ends, which lost 8 bases and 5 bases, there was a span of 18 bases. The CDR3 extends over 15 amino acids. The chain's CDR3 is CASRFGYGGTGELFF. The CDR3 region has the DNA TGTGCCAGCCGATTCGGGTATGGGGGTACCGGGGAGCTGTTTTTT.

The rearrangement uses TRBV7-2 and TRBJ2-7; D gene ambiguous. Germline lookup yields CDR1 SGHTA and CDR2 FQGNSA. There are 16 residues in the CDR3. With 1 base removed from V and 2 bases from J, the gap between germline ends came to 15 bases. The CDR3 protein is CASSLEAALLPYEQYF. The CDR3 nucleotides read TGTGCCAGCAGCTTAGAGGCAGCCCTGTTACCCTACGAGCAGTACTTC.

The chain couples TRBV11-2 to TRBJ2-2; 10 bases match TRBD1. This CDR3 is built from 20 residues. With V trimmed by 5 bases and J by 4 bases, 19 bases remained unmatched. The germline CDR1 and CDR2 sequences are SGHAT and FQNNGV. The CDR3 protein is CASSGRGPKTGGAGTGELFF. As DNA, the CDR3 is TGTGCCAGCAGCGGTAGGGGCCCAAAGACAGGGGGCGCAGGCACCGGGGAGCTGTTTTTT.

In its sample, this clonotype was seen a few times. The J gene is TRBJ2-7, the V gene TRBV12-3 or TRBV12-4; a possible D gene is TRBD1 (5 bases). This CDR3 spans 14 amino acids. Trimming took off 3 bases at V and 3 bases at J, with 12 bases between the two ends. In DNA form, the CDR3 reads TGTGCCAGCAGTTTCGGCGCAGGGAACTACGAGCAGTACTTC. Translating it yields CASSFGAGNYEQYF.

This clonotype was observed at least ten times. The chain joins TRBV6-5 to TRBJ1-1; 7 bases align to TRBD1. V was pared by 4 bases and J by 3 bases, with 8 bases of the junction left unmatched. The CDR3 runs 15 residues. Germline CDR1 is MNHEY and CDR2 is SVGAGI. The CDR3: CASSSWTGPYTEAFF. In DNA, the CDR3 is TGTGCCAGCAGTTCCTGGACAGGACCCTACACTGAAGCTTTCTTT.

The J gene is TRBJ2-4, the V gene TRBV5-5; no clear D gene. This CDR3 is built from 17 residues. CDR1 and CDR2 from the germline V gene are SGHKS and YYEKEE (reference sequence). The ends were cut back, 1 base at V and 0 bases at J, with 14 bases in the middle. The CDR3 is CASSLRNPHEAKNIQYF. For the CDR3, the DNA is TGTGCCAGCAGCTTGAGGAACCCCCACGAAGCCAAAAACATTCAGTACTTC.